These 6 T cell receptor beta chains originate from one sample sequenced in a study of T cell repertoires in cytomegalovirus infection. Their target antigens are unknown. Using its own MiXCR run on the reads, TCRdb lists one record per CDR3 protein. The sample has about 310,000 distinct CDR3 sequences, roughly 25% seen once. The material was cultured PBMCs, obtained from culture after CMV antigen stimulation. The source is a human donor in good health (CMV status not recorded). Some clones in this sample may be carry-over from other donors' samples.

The table lists this clonotype with a few counts. The CDR3 region is CASSFGLVKDEQFF. The CDR3 nucleotides read TGTGCCAGCAGTTTCGGACTAGTCAAAGATGAGCAGTTCTTC. The chain has TRBV27 and TRBJ2-1; 7 bases match TRBD2. This CDR3 is 14 amino acids long. Per germline, CDR1 MNHEY and CDR2 SMNVEV (reference sequence). J was trimmed by 8 bases and V by 3 bases; bases with no gene match: 7.

This clonotype occurred a few times. This chain uses TRBV12-3 or TRBV12-4 with TRBJ1-1; 12 nucleotides agree with TRBD1. This CDR3 has 15 residues. V trimming: 6 bases; J trimming: 6 bases; junction bases outside the gene matches: 8. DNA of the CDR3: TGTGCCAGCAGGGGGACAGGGGGCCCGAGGGCTGAAGCTTTCTTT. Encoded protein: CASRGTGGPRAEAFF.

This rearrangement joins TRBV7-2 to TRBJ2-2; D is tentatively TRBD1 or TRBD2 (5 bases each). The germline gives CDR1 SGHTA, CDR2 FQGNSA. The CDR3 extends over 14 amino acids. V lost 7 bases, J lost 4 bases, and 13 bases lay in between. The chain's CDR3 is CASKSGTATGELFF. DNA of the CDR3: TGTGCCAGCAAGTCCGGGACCGCCACCGGGGAGCTGTTTTTT. Together with reference TRBV7-2 and TRBJ2-2, the CDR3 gives the full variable domain: GAGVSQSPSNKVTEKGKDVELRCDPISGHTALYWYRQSLGQGLEFLIYFQGNSAPDKSGLPSDRFSAERTGGSVSTLTIQRTQQEDSAVYLCASKSGTATGELFFGEGSRLTVL.

This clonotype has a handful of counts. The V call is TRBV12-3 or TRBV12-4, the J call TRBJ1-3; D is unresolved. The CDR3 totals 14 residues. V lost 4 bases, J lost 2 bases, and 9 bases lay in between. The DNA for the CDR3 is TGTGCCAGCAGTTGGGAGGATGCTGGAAACACCATATATTTT. This gives the protein CASSWEDAGNTIYF.

The rearrangement uses TRBV7-8 and TRBJ2-1; 9 nucleotides match TRBD2. J lost 5 bases, V lost 2 bases, and 7 bases had no gene match. The CDR3 spans 16 residues. CDR1 is SGHVS, CDR2 FQNEAQ, per germline. The CDR3 bases are TGTGCCAGCAGCTTAATGGGTACTAGCGGGCACAATGAGCAGTTCTTC. Translated: CASSLMGTSGHNEQFF.

The V and J genes are TRBV6-2 or TRBV6-3 and TRBJ2-7, with a weak D call TRBD2 (6 bases). CDR1 MNHEY and CDR2 SVGEGT come from the germline V gene. This CDR3 is 14 amino acids long. Trimming took off 7 bases at V and 0 bases at J, with 13 bases between the two ends. CDR3 bases: TGTGCCAGCAACCGGGACGGGGGCTCCTACGAGCAGTACGTC. Protein sequence: CASNRDGGSYEQYV.